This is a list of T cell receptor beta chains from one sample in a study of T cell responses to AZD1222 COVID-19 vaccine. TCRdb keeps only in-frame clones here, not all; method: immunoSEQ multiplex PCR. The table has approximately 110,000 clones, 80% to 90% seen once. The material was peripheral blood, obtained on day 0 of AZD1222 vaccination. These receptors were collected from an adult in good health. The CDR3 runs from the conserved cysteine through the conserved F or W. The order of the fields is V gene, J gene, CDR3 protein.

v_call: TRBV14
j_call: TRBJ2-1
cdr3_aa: CASSQDIFLVGSYNEQFF

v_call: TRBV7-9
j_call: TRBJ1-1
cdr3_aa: CASSPPPTEAFF

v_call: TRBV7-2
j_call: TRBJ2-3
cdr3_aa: CASSSIGDSMDTQYF

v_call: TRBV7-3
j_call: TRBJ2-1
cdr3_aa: CASSTGVRGTSGPNEQFF

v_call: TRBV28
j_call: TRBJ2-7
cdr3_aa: CASYNSTRDEQYF

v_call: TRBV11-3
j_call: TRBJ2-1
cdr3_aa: CASSSGGLGTYEQFF

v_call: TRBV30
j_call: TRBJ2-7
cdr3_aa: CAWSEGQGKYF

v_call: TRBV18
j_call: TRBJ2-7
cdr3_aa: CASSSGQSQEQYF

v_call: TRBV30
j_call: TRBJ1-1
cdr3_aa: CAWSRASLDTEAFF

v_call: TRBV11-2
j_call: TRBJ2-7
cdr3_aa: CASSSWPGSYEQYF

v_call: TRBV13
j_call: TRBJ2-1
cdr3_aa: CASLGRDNYNEQFF

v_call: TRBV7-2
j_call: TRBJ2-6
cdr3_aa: CASSNRGSGANVLTF

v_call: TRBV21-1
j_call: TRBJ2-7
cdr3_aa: CASSNSLAGVLHEQYF

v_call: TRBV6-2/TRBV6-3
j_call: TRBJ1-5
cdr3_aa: CASSYTQGMGNQPQHF

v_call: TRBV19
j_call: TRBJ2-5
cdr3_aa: CASSRDRGKTQYF

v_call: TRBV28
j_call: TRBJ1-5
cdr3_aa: CASSFQGGRGSNQPQHF

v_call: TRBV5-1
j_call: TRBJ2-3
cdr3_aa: CASSPAGGRTDTQYF

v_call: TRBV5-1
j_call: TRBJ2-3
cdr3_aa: CASSTSLPTDTQYF

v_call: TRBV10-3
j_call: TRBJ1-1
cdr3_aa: CAISSRERTEAFF

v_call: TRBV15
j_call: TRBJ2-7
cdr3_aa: CATSREVQRPEQYF

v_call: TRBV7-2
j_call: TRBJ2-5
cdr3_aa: CASSSFTQETQYF

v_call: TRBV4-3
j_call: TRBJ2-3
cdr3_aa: CASSQVGTGDTDTQYF

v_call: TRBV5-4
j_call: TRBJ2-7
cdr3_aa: CASSSPLAGAGEQYF

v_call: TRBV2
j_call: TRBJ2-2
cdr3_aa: CASSRDRGTGELFF

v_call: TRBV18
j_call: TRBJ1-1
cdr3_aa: CASSPGRGTGNTEAFF

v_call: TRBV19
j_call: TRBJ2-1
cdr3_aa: CASTLNGGYNEQFF

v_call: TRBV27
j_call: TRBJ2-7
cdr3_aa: CASRLGESYEQYF

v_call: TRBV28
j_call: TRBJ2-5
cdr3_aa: CASSPGGGETQYF

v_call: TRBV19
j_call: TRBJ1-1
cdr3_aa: CASSDRQMNTEAFF

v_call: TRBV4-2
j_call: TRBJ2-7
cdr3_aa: CASSLSGTSGRGYEQYF

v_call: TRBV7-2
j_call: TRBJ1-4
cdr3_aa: CASSQRQGNEKLFF

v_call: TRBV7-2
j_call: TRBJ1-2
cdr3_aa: CASSLVGTGNLGGYTF

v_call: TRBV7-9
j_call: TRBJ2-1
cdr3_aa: CASSLLGVYNEQFF

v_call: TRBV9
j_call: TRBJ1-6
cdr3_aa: CASSVAWENSPLHF

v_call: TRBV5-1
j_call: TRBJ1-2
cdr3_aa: CASGTDYGYTF

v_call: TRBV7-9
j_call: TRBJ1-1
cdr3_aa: CASSLPTGENTEAFF

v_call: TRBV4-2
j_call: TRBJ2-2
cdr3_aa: CASSQGAQRTGELFF